Below are 32 T cell receptor beta chains sequenced from a single sample in a study of blood T cell repertoires in COVID-19. TCRdb keeps only in-frame clones here, not all; method: immunoSEQ multiplex PCR. The repertoire holds about 200,000 clones, with around four fifths as singletons. What was sequenced was peripheral blood. The receptor source for this set is a human donor with acute or convalescent COVID-19. The donor label of this sample is uncertain.

This clone showed up just once. The chain joins TRBV7-2 to TRBJ2-7; 9 nucleotides match TRBD1. Germline assignment: CDR1 SGHTA and CDR2 FQGNSA. The trim removed 5 bases at V and 3 bases at J, leaving 8 bases unmatched. The CDR3 has 15 amino acids. CDR3 protein: CASSTDRGSVYEQYF. In nucleotides, the CDR3 is TGTGCCAGCAGCACCGACAGGGGGTCGGTCTACGAGCAGTACTTC.

As for this clone: The same CDR3 arises from other DNA sequences in this sample as well. The rearrangement joins TRBV6-5 to TRBJ2-7, with 9 bases lining up with TRBD1. The length of the CDR3 is 15 residues. The V segment lost 0 bases and the J segment 4 bases; nucleotides outside the gene matches: 4. Germline-derived CDR1 and CDR2 are MNHEY and SVGAGI. The CDR3 here is CASSYSGTGTYEQYF. CDR3 DNA: TGTGCCAGCAGTTACTCTGGGACAGGGACTTACGAGCAGTACTTC.

J is TRBJ1-1 and V is TRBV19, with a possible D match to TRBD1 (5 bases). The V end was cut by 8 bases, the J end by 2 bases, with 12 bases between. CDR3 size: 13 residues. The germline V gene has CDR1 LNHDA and CDR2 SQIVND (reference sequence). CDR3 coding DNA: TGTGCCAGTGGCATCAGGGAAAACACTGAAGCTTTCTTT. This encodes CASGIRENTEAFF. The full variable domain, completed using reference TRBV19 and TRBJ1-1, is DGGITQSPKYLFRKEGQNVTLSCEQNLNHDAMYWYRQDPGQGLRLIYYSQIVNDFQKGDIAEGYSVSREKKESFPLTVTSAQKNPTAFYLCASGIRENTEAFFGQGTRLTVV.

This chain links TRBV5-1 with TRBJ2-1; 11 positions agree with TRBD2. CDR3 length: 19 residues. The V and J ends lost 1 base and 5 bases, in that order; junction bases with no gene match: 14. Germline V gene sequence: CDR1 SGHRS, CDR2 YFSETQ. Here the CDR3 DNA reads TGCGCCAGCAGCTTGTTGTGGAAATTGACTAGCGGGAAGGACAATGAGCAGTTCTTC. As protein: CASSLLWKLTSGKDNEQFF.

The chain couples TRBV4-3 to TRBJ1-2, with D possibly being TRBD1 (5 bases). The CDR3 sequence is 14 residues long. V lost 5 bases, J lost 4 bases, and 14 bases lay in between. Germline values: CDR1 LGHNA, CDR2 YSLEER. The CDR3 spells CASSTASGAYGYTF. In DNA form, the CDR3 reads TGCGCCAGCAGCACGGCCTCTGGGGCCTATGGCTACACCTTC.

Notes on this clone: The same CDR3 also results from other DNA sequences found in this sample. The chain's CDR3 is CASSPGGGNTIYF. CDR3 nucleotides: TGCGCCAGCAGCCCCGGCGGGGGAAACACCATATATTTT. The chain uses TRBV5-1 and TRBJ1-3; D gene unclear. V lost 4 bases, J lost 4 bases, and 9 bases lay in between. CDR1 SGHRS and CDR2 YFSETQ come from the germline V gene. There are 13 residues in the CDR3.

The chain is built from TRBV27 and TRBJ2-3; possible D gene TRBD2, 5 bases. This CDR3 contains 13 residues. From germline, CDR1 is MNHEY and CDR2 SMNVEV (reference sequence). The V end was cut by 5 bases, the J end by 4 bases, with 10 bases between. This CDR3 reads CASSVLGADTQYF. As DNA, the CDR3 is TGTGCCAGCAGTGTTCTCGGGGCAGATACGCAGTATTTT.

This clone was picked up one time. This rearrangement joins TRBV7-2 to TRBJ2-3; D is unresolved. This CDR3 spans 12 amino acids. Germline values: CDR1 SGHTA, CDR2 FQGNSA. V lost 5 bases and J 2 bases, leaving 5 bases between the germline ends. This CDR3 reads CASSSYTDTQYF. CDR3 DNA sequence: TGTGCCAGCAGCAGCTACACAGATACGCAGTATTTT.

The chain uses TRBV6-1 and TRBJ2-7, with a weak D call TRBD2 (6 bases). Germline V lookup: CDR1 MNHNS, CDR2 SASEGT. This CDR3 contains 13 residues. V lost 3 bases and J 6 bases, leaving 12 bases between the germline ends. This CDR3 reads CASSERDWREQYF. Written as DNA, the CDR3 is TGTGCCAGCAGTGAGCGGGACTGGCGCGAGCAGTACTTC.

The V and J genes are TRBV7-9 and TRBJ2-7; 7 bases line up with TRBD1. This CDR3 contains 14 residues. Germline V lookup: CDR1 SEHNR, CDR2 FQNEAQ (reference sequence). The J segment lost 3 bases and the V segment lost 2 bases, leaving 4 bases of the junction unmatched. In DNA, the CDR3 is TGTGCCAGCAGCTTATTCCGGGACAGCTACGAGCAGTACTTC. This codes for CASSLFRDSYEQYF.

The genes are TRBV30 and TRBJ2-1; 8 nucleotides match TRBD1. Germline assignment: CDR1 GTSNPN and CDR2 SVGIG (reference sequence). The CDR3 has 15 residues. After removal of 8 bases from V and 0 bases from J, the junction contained 9 bases not matched to a gene. The CDR3 spells CAGTVQGASYNEQFF. DNA of the CDR3: TGTGCCGGGACCGTCCAGGGGGCCTCCTACAATGAGCAGTTCTTC.

V is TRBV9 and J is TRBJ2-1; tentatively, D is TRBD2 (6 bases). V lost 0 bases and J 0 bases, leaving 13 bases between the germline ends. Germline CDR1 and CDR2: SGDLS and YYNGEE. The CDR3 has 17 amino acids. The CDR3 spells CASSVGPAGSSYNEQFF. The CDR3 DNA is TGTGCCAGCAGCGTAGGTCCGGCGGGAAGCTCCTACAATGAGCAGTTCTTC. Combining the CDR3 with reference TRBV9 and TRBJ2-1 gives the whole variable domain DSGVTQTPKHLITATGQRVTLRCSPRSGDLSVYWYQQSLDQGLQFLIQYYNGEERAKGNILERFSAQQFPDLHSELNLSSLELGDSALYFCASSVGPAGSSYNEQFFGPGTRLTVL.

The CDR3: CASSLGANTEAFF. The CDR3 bases are TGTGCCAGCAGCTTGGGGGCGAACACTGAAGCTTTCTTT. The chain has TRBV5-4 and TRBJ1-1; D is ambiguous. The CDR3 spans 13 residues. Germline CDR1 is SGHNT and CDR2 is YYREEE (reference sequence). V was cut by 0 bases and J by 1 base, with 4 bases left in between. The full variable domain, completed using reference TRBV5-4 and TRBJ1-1, is ETGVTQSPTHLIKTRGQQVTLRCSSQSGHNTVSWYQQALGQGPQFIFQYYREEENGRGNFPPRFSGLQFPNYSSELNVNALELDDSALYLCASSLGANTEAFFGQGTRLTVV.

J is TRBJ1-3 and V is TRBV7-6, with TRBD1 matching 7 bases. The CDR3 runs to 14 residues. CDR1 and CDR2 from the germline V gene are SGHVS and FNYEAQ. Trimming took 5 bases from V and 2 from J; bases not matched to a gene: 3. This CDR3 is CASSLQGAGNTIYF. The DNA of the CDR3 is TGTGCCAGCAGCCTCCAGGGGGCTGGAAACACCATATATTTT.

The chain has TRBV18 and TRBJ1-2, with 8 bases lining up with TRBD1. From germline, CDR1 is KGHSH and CDR2 LQKENI. The V and J ends lost 6 bases and 8 bases, in that order; junction bases with no gene match: 8. The CDR3 sequence is 13 residues long. DNA for the CDR3: TGTGCCAGCTCGCGTACAGGGGGTGACGGCTACACCTTC. This codes for CASSRTGGDGYTF. The complete variable domain, with remaining parts taken from reference TRBV18 and TRBJ1-2, reads NAGVMQNPRHLVRRRGQEARLRCSPMKGHSHVYWYRQLPEEGLKFMVYLQKENIIDESGMPKERFSAEFPKEGPSILRIQQVVRGDSAAYFCASSRTGGDGYTFGSGTRLTVV.

This chain links TRBV27 with TRBJ2-7; 7 bases match TRBD1. With V trimmed by 6 bases and J by 3 bases, 8 bases remained unmatched. Per germline, CDR1 MNHEY and CDR2 SMNVEV (reference sequence). The CDR3 has 14 residues. CDR3 in DNA: TGTGCCAGCAGGCAACCGGGACAGAACTACGAGCAGTACTTC. Its protein product is CASRQPGQNYEQYF.

J is TRBJ2-1 and V is TRBV30; no clear D gene. CDR3 size: 13 residues. V lost 3 bases and J lost 6, with 12 bases in between. Germline V gene lookup returns CDR1 GTSNPN and CDR2 SVGIG (reference sequence). The CDR3 nucleotides are TGTGCCTGGAGAAGGCGCGGCGGCAATGAGCAGTTCTTC. As protein: CAWRRRGGNEQFF.

V is TRBV7-2 and J is TRBJ2-1; 10 nucleotides agree with TRBD2. CDR3 length: 14 residues. Per the germline V gene, CDR1 is SGHTA and CDR2 is FQGNSA. V lost 4 bases, J lost 4 bases, and 1 base stayed unmatched. The CDR3 coding sequence is TGTGCCAGCAGCTCGACTAGCGGGTACAATGAGCAGTTCTTC. This encodes CASSSTSGYNEQFF.

This chain joins TRBV29-1 and TRBJ2-3; the D gene is possibly TRBD2 (5 bases). In germline, CDR1 is SQVTM, CDR2 ANQGSEA. Trimming pared 7 bases from V and 0 bases from J, leaving 8 bases between. The CDR3 covers 12 residues. DNA for the CDR3: TGCAGCGCAGCGGAGAGCACAGATACGCAGTATTTT. Translating it yields CSAAESTDTQYF.

The chain employs TRBV5-1 and TRBJ1-2, with TRBD1 matching 8 bases. The V gene end was trimmed by 4 bases and the J gene end by 8 bases; junction bases not matched to a gene: 13. Germline assignment: CDR1 SGHRS and CDR2 YFSETQ. The CDR3 consists of 15 residues. The CDR3 sequence: CASSPDRGPTSGYTF. The CDR3, as DNA: TGCGCCAGCAGCCCTGACAGGGGACCCACCTCGGGCTACACCTTC.

V usage is TRBV5-6 and J usage is TRBJ2-1; D not certain. The CDR3 runs to 14 residues. Germline assignment: CDR1 SGHDT and CDR2 YYEEEE. V lost 1 base and J lost 5, with 10 bases in between. CDR3 amino acids: CASSLSSWDNEQFF. DNA of the CDR3: TGTGCCAGCAGCTTGAGTAGCTGGGACAATGAGCAGTTCTTC.

The rearrangement joins TRBV2 to TRBJ2-3; 7 nucleotides agree with TRBD1. The ends lost 5 bases at V and 1 base at J; junction bases unmatched: 6. The CDR3 extends over 15 amino acids. Germline lookup yields CDR1 SNHLY and CDR2 FYNNEI. CDR3 region: CASSPGQARTDTQYF. In DNA form, the CDR3 reads TGTGCCAGCAGTCCAGGACAGGCGCGCACAGATACGCAGTATTTT.

The gene calls are TRBV3-1 (or the pseudogene TRBV3-2) and TRBJ1-5; weak D call: TRBD1 (5 bases). Germline V lookup: CDR1 LGHDT, CDR2 YNNKEL (reference sequence). The CDR3 is 15 amino acids. Trimming shortened V by 3 bases and J by 2 bases, and 11 bases separated the two germline ends. DNA of the CDR3: TGTGCCAGCAGCCAGGGAGGACAAGGCAATCAGCCCCAGCATTTT. Encoded protein: CASSQGGQGNQPQHF.

The V and J genes are TRBV9 and TRBJ2-3; 9 nucleotides align to TRBD2. The CDR3 has 17 residues. Germline CDR1 and CDR2: SGDLS and YYNGEE. V lost 1 base, J lost 3 bases, and 9 bases stayed unmatched. The CDR3 region is CASSVQLAGAPTDTQYF. The DNA of the CDR3 is TGTGCCAGCAGCGTACAATTAGCGGGAGCCCCTACAGATACGCAGTATTTT. Variable domain in full (rest from reference TRBV9 and TRBJ2-3): DSGVTQTPKHLITATGQRVTLRCSPRSGDLSVYWYQQSLDQGLQFLIQYYNGEERAKGNILERFSAQQFPDLHSELNLSSLELGDSALYFCASSVQLAGAPTDTQYFGPGTRLTVL.

This sequence joins TRBV7-9 and TRBJ2-6; 11 bases align to TRBD1. Looked up from germline, CDR1 is SEHNR and CDR2 is FQNEAQ (reference sequence). The CDR3 runs 17 residues. Losses at the gene ends were 3 bases for V and 1 base for J; bases not matched to a gene: 2. The CDR3 coding sequence is TGTGCCAGCAGCTTGGACAGGGGGCGGTCTGGGGCCAACGTCCTGACTTTC. Its protein product is CASSLDRGRSGANVLTF.

The CDR3 region is CASSQGGLPDTQYF. Written as DNA, the CDR3 is TGTGCCAGCTCCCAGGGAGGTTTGCCAGATACGCAGTATTTT. This chain uses TRBV18 with TRBJ2-3, with TRBD2 as a possible D gene (6 bases). Germline-derived CDR1 and CDR2 are KGHSH and LQKENI. V lost 6 bases to trimming and J lost 4 bases, with 14 bases between them. This CDR3 is built from 14 residues.

For the CDR3, the DNA is TGTGCCAGCAGCTTCGGGACAGGTCACACCGGGGAGCTGTTTTTT. It translates to CASSFGTGHTGELFF. The V and J genes are TRBV5-6 and TRBJ2-2; 8 nucleotides match TRBD1. V lost 2 bases, J lost 3 bases, and 3 bases stayed unmatched. CDR3 size: 15 residues. CDR1 and CDR2 (germline): SGHDT, YYEEEE. Together with reference TRBV5-6 and TRBJ2-2, the CDR3 gives the full variable domain: DAGVTQSPTHLIKTRGQQVTLRCSPKSGHDTVSWYQQALGQGPQFIFQYYEEEERQRGNFPDRFSGHQFPNYSSELNVNALLLGDSALYLCASSFGTGHTGELFFGEGSRLTVL.

The chain links TRBV7-2 to TRBJ2-1, with 9 bases identical to TRBD2. CDR3 size: 17 residues. Germline V CDR1 and CDR2: SGHTA, FQGNSA. V shed 2 bases and J 5 bases; nucleotides not matched to a gene: 10. The CDR3 spells CASSLRARGGRDNEQFF. The DNA of the CDR3 is TGTGCCAGCAGCTTAAGAGCCCGCGGCGGGAGGGACAATGAGCAGTTCTTC. Filled out from reference TRBV7-2 and TRBJ2-1, the complete variable domain reads GAGVSQSPSNKVTEKGKDVELRCDPISGHTALYWYRQSLGQGLEFLIYFQGNSAPDKSGLPSDRFSAERTGGSVSTLTIQRTQQEDSAVYLCASSLRARGGRDNEQFFGPGTRLTVL.

This clone showed up just once. This sample includes further DNA sequences coding for the same CDR3. V gene TRBV5-6 combines with J gene TRBJ2-5; TRBD2 matches at 12 bases. Per germline, CDR1 SGHDT and CDR2 YYEEEE. This CDR3 is 16 amino acids long. J was trimmed by 0 bases and V by 4 bases; bases with no gene match: 4. CDR3 protein: CASSLGLAGYQETQYF. In nucleotides, the CDR3 is TGTGCCAGCAGCCTCGGACTAGCGGGGTACCAAGAGACCCAGTACTTC.

This rearrangement joins TRBV4-2 to TRBJ2-7, with a tentative D call TRBD2 (6 bases). Deletions cut 0 bases from V and 6 bases from J, with 12 bases between. The CDR3 spans 14 residues. Germline CDR1 reads LGHNA; CDR2 reads YNFKEQ. CDR3 residues: CASSQETRVGEQYF. CDR3 nucleotide sequence: TGTGCCAGCAGCCAAGAGACTAGGGTTGGCGAGCAGTACTTC.

This chain connects TRBV11-2 to TRBJ2-1; D gene uncertain. The CDR3 covers 11 residues. CDR1 is SGHAT and CDR2 is FQNNGV in the germline V gene. The germline V and J ends were trimmed by 3 bases and 6 bases, with 3 bases remaining between them. The CDR3 loop is CASSLANEQFF. The CDR3 bases are TGTGCCAGCAGCTTGGCCAATGAGCAGTTCTTC.

The chain links TRBV19 to TRBJ2-1; possibly TRBD2 for D (5 bases). The V gene lost 3 bases and the J gene lost 8 bases, with 11 bases spanning the gap. CDR1 and CDR2 from the germline V gene are LNHDA and SQIVND (reference sequence). The length of the CDR3 is 13 residues. CDR3 in amino acids: CASSITTGYEQFF. The CDR3, as DNA: TGTGCCAGTAGTATTACAACGGGATATGAGCAGTTCTTC.